Below are 20 T cell receptor beta chains sequenced from a single sample in a study of T cells in Graves' hyperthyroidism and ophthalmopathy. Regions amplified from RNA transcripts were the TCR beta CDR3 regions. Carried out on the TCR CDR3, a first-round RT-PCR used the HTBI primer set. TCRdb recomputed calls from the multiplex PCR reads with MiXCR, one row per CDR3 protein. The sample includes 700,000 to 850,000 distinct CDR3 sequences, under 45% of them seen just once. Source material: blood. The receptor set was obtained from a woman in her thirties or forties with Graves' hyperthyroidism.

This clonotype has ten or more counts. This CDR3 reads CSVSRGTNEKLFF. The CDR3 nucleotides are TGCAGCGTTAGCAGGGGAACTAATGAAAAACTGTTTTTT. The chain combines TRBV29-1 with TRBJ1-4; tentative D call: TRBD1 (6 bases). Trimming took off 5 bases at V and 1 base at J, with 8 bases between the two ends. This CDR3 has 13 amino acids. Germline V CDR1 and CDR2: SQVTM, ANQGSEA.

In its sample, this clonotype was seen many times. The rearrangement joins TRBV6-2 or TRBV6-3 to TRBJ1-5; D uncertain. V was shortened by 7 bases and J by 3 bases, with 16 bases between the two germline ends. The CDR3 sequence is 15 residues long. The germline V gene encodes CDR1 MNHEY and CDR2 SVGEGT. The CDR3 loop reads CASKQRGDLNQPQHF. The CDR3 DNA is TGTGCCAGCAAACAACGGGGAGATCTCAATCAGCCCCAGCATTTT.

This clonotype was counted at least ten times. This chain uses TRBV20-1 with TRBJ2-5; 7 bases are shared with TRBD1. V trimming: 2 bases; J trimming: 4 bases; junction bases outside the gene matches: 7. The CDR3 spans 14 residues. Germline V gene lookup returns CDR1 DFQATT and CDR2 SNEGSKA (reference sequence). The CDR3 DNA follows: TGCAGTGCTAGACCCTTGGGACAGACAGAGACCCAGTACTTC. It codes for CSARPLGQTETQYF.

This clonotype was counted ten times or more. The chain has TRBV29-1 and TRBJ2-7; tentative D call: TRBD2 (7 bases). CDR1 and CDR2 (germline): SQVTM, ANQGSEA. The CDR3 is made up of 13 amino acids. V was shortened by 1 base and J by 7 bases, with 14 bases between the two germline ends. CDR3 sequence: CSVEVAGAGEQYF. DNA for the CDR3: TGCAGCGTTGAAGTCGCGGGGGCCGGGGAGCAGTACTTC.

Comment on this clonotype: This likely comes from a read error, as the CDR3 has no conserved phenylalanine or tryptophan at its end. No DNA is shown, since the ends of the CDR3 on it are uncertain; the CDR3 is the one TCRdb lists. V gene TRBV10-3 combines with J gene TRBJ2-6. Counting both end residues, the CDR3 totals 8 amino acids. Germline values: CDR1 ENHRY, CDR2 SYGVKD. The CDR3 protein is CAISESWQ.

Worth noting for this clonotype: This may come from a read error, since a much larger clone is one base off. The CDR3 ends on some other residue instead of the conserved phenylalanine or tryptophan, so this is likely a read error. The J gene is TRBJ1-1, the V gene TRBV20-1; D ambiguous. The CDR3 runs 11 residues. CDR1 is DFQATT, CDR2 SNEGSKA, per germline (reference sequence). The germline V and J ends were trimmed by 2 bases and 11 bases, with 12 bases remaining between them. This chain's CDR3 is CSARSTRVAFL. The DNA for the CDR3 is TGCAGTGCTAGATCCACGAGGGTGGCTTTCCTT.

The chain links TRBV12-3 or TRBV12-4 to TRBJ2-3, with D possibly TRBD1 on 5 matching bases. V lost 6 bases to trimming and J lost 0 bases, with 25 bases between them. The CDR3 has 19 residues. DNA of the CDR3: TGTGCCAGCAGCGGATTCAGGGTCCCGGATACTGAAAGCACAGATACGCAGTATTTT. The encoded protein is CASSGFRVPDTESTDTQYF.

This clonotype appeared many times. The chain's CDR3 is CSVEDRWTGRYF. The CDR3 coding sequence is TGCAGCGTTGAAGATCGATGGACAGGTCGGTACTTC. The V and J genes are TRBV29-1 and TRBJ2-7; 7 bases map to TRBD1. Germline CDR1 and CDR2: SQVTM and ANQGSEA. V dropped 0 bases and J dropped 12; count of bases not matched to a gene: 8. There are 12 residues in the CDR3.

V gene TRBV24-1 combines with J gene TRBJ1-5; no firm D call. CDR3 length: 12 residues. Germline V lookup: CDR1 KGHDR, CDR2 SFDVKD. Trimming took 1 base from V and 11 from J, leaving 8 bases between them. The CDR3 is CATSDFTGSQHF. CDR3 DNA sequence: TGTGCCACCAGTGATTTCACGGGGTCCCAGCATTTT.

For this clonotype: The junction departs from the called germline gene at one end, perhaps through a read error. The chain employs TRBV7-9 and TRBJ1-5; 8 nucleotides agree with TRBD1. CDR3 length: 15 residues. Germline CDR1 is SEHNR and CDR2 is FQNEAQ (reference sequence). The CDR3 sequence is CASSHGTGRNQPQHF. The CDR3 region has the DNA TGCGCCAGCAGCCACGGGACAGGAAGGAATCAGCCCCAGCATTTT.

The rearrangement links TRBV7-3 to TRBJ2-7, with 7 nucleotides matching TRBD2. The CDR3 length is 15 residues. J lost 2 bases, V lost 5 bases, and 9 bases had no gene match. Germline CDR1 SGHTA, CDR2 FQGTGA. Here the CDR3 reads CASSPGTTGPYEQYF. In nucleotides, the CDR3 is TGTGCCAGCAGCCCCGGGACTACCGGTCCCTACGAGCAGTACTTC.

This clonotype was detected only once. Sequence at one end of the junction differs from germline and may be a read error. The gene calls are TRBV6-6 and TRBJ1-1; D possibly corresponds to TRBD1 (6 bases). Germline-derived CDR1 and CDR2 are MNHNY and SVGAGI (reference sequence). CDR3 size: 14 residues. The CDR3 sequence: CASSLDRLNTEASF. Here the CDR3 DNA reads TGTGCCAGCAGCCTAGACAGGCTGAACACTGAAGCTTCCTTT.

This clonotype occurred a few times. A junction end diverges from the germline sequence, so it may reflect a read error. The rearrangement joins TRBV7-3 to TRBJ1-1; no definite D call. The CDR3 runs to 14 residues. Germline CDR1 reads SGHTA; CDR2 reads FQGTGA. CDR3 sequence reads: CASSQNLGDTEAFF. In DNA form, the CDR3 reads TGCGCCAGCAGCCAAAACCTCGGAGACACTGAAGCTTTCTTT.

The CDR3 DNA sequence: TGTGCCAGCAGTTACGCGACAGGGGGCGGCTACGAGCAGTACTTC. It encodes CASSYATGGGYEQYF. The chain is built from TRBV12-3 or TRBV12-4 and TRBJ2-7, with 10 bases identical to TRBD1. The ends lost 4 bases at V and 3 bases at J; junction bases unmatched: 6. The CDR3 length is 15 residues.

The chain joins TRBV18 to TRBJ1-1, with D perhaps matching TRBD1 (6 bases). The ends were cut back, 3 bases at V and 5 bases at J, with 10 bases in the middle. The CDR3 runs to 13 residues. The germline V gene has CDR1 KGHSH and CDR2 LQKENI. The CDR3 DNA follows: TGTGCCAGCTCACCCGAAACAGGGACTGAAGCTTTCTTT. Amino acids: CASSPETGTEAFF.

This chain uses TRBV19 with TRBJ2-7; TRBD1 aligns across 8 bases. This CDR3 contains 15 residues. The V segment lost 5 bases and the J segment 3 bases; nucleotides outside the gene matches: 9. Looked up from germline, CDR1 is LNHDA and CDR2 is SQIVND (reference sequence). The CDR3 loop reads CASSPSDRGGYEQYF. CDR3 nucleotide sequence: TGTGCCAGTAGTCCCTCCGACAGGGGAGGCTACGAGCAGTACTTC.

Many counts were recorded for this clonotype. The chain uses TRBV14 and TRBJ2-7; D is unresolved. CDR1 and CDR2 (germline): SGHDN, FVKESK. This CDR3 contains 14 residues. V was pared by 0 bases and J by 5 bases, with 11 bases between. The CDR3 region has the DNA TGTGCCAGCAGCCAAGATGACGACCCCCACGAGCAGTACTTC. As protein: CASSQDDDPHEQYF.

This clonotype was seen at least ten times. The chain is built from TRBV20-1 and TRBJ1-2, with no clear D. The CDR3 totals 8 residues. Germline V CDR1 and CDR2: DFQATT, SNEGSKA (reference sequence). V gave up 7 bases and J gave up 6 bases, with 3 bases separating them. In nucleotides, the CDR3 is TGCAGTGTTGATGGCTACACCTTC. Translating it yields CSVDGYTF.

Worth noting for this clonotype: With a much larger clone just one base away, this may be a read error. This chain links TRBV20-1 with TRBJ2-5; unclear D gene. Trimming took 1 base from V and 0 from J, leaving 9 bases between them. Per germline, CDR1 DFQATT and CDR2 SNEGSKA (reference sequence). The CDR3 runs to 14 residues. For the CDR3, the DNA is TGCAGTGCTAGAGCCTTGGGCGACCAAGAGACCCAGTACTTC. The encoded protein is CSARALGDQETQYF.

This clonotype was counted many times. The chain is built from TRBV6-5 and TRBJ1-1; maybe TRBD1 (6 bases). V was cut by 6 bases and J by 1 base, with 12 bases left in between. The CDR3 contains 14 residues. The germline CDR1 and CDR2 sequences are MNHEY and SVGAGI. Written as DNA, the CDR3 is TGTGCCAGCAGCCGCCGGGACAAGAACACTGAAGCTTTCTTT. Translating gives CASSRRDKNTEAFF.